This record looks at one T cell receptor (beta chain) sequence and its context. Its antigen is unknown. The CDR3 consists of 15 residues. With 2 bases clipped from V and 5 bases from J, the junction kept 9 bases outside the gene matches. Looked up from germline, CDR1 is SGHDT and CDR2 is YYEEEE. The method was immunoSEQ multiplex PCR; TCRdb's version includes in-frame clones alone and lacks a portion of them. The sample has about 36,000 clones, 81% seen once. The sample originates from a study of a mutant IDH1 vaccine in newly diagnosed glioma. At the level of the study: Previous treatment comprised radiotherapy, temozolomide, or both, mostly both. Whole-study findings and limits: Any relationship between pseudoprogression and changes in top peripheral T cell clonotypes seemed absent.

The time point here: week 5, during vaccination. Doses consisted of 300 ug of mutant IDH1 20-mer peptide each, paired with topical imiquimod. Newly diagnosed WHO grade 3 or 4 IDH1-mutant, ATRX-lost astrocytomas were identified in the donors. Here the sequenced sample was PBMCs, taken from a glioma patient whose treatment included an IDH1 peptide vaccine. The receptor was isolated from a middle-aged man with glioma. The chain employs TRBV5-6 and TRBJ1-1, with 7 nucleotides matching TRBD1. Here the CDR3 DNA reads TGTGCCAGCAGCTTTAACCCGCAGGGGGGGACTGAAGCTTTCTTT. Protein product: CASSFNPQGGTEAFF.